The rows below give T cell receptor beta chains drawn from one sample of a study of cytotoxic CD8 clonotypes in ibrutinib-treated CLL. The method was immunoSEQ multiplex PCR; TCRdb's version includes in-frame clones alone and lacks a portion of them. The data show 100,000 or so clones, roughly 57% seen once. The material was PBMCs, obtained after 24 months of ibrutinib treatment. The receptors originated from a human donor with chronic lymphocytic leukemia. Both conserved end residues are part of each CDR3. The order of the fields is clone size, V gene, J gene, D gene, CDR3 DNA, CDR3 protein. The D gene is left open where the match is weak. Only part of the rows carry a size: once, few, many, or a class if the clone is expanded.

clone size: -; V gene: TRBV6-6; J gene: TRBJ2-7; D gene: TRBD1; CDR3 DNA: TGTGCCAGCAGTAAACGACAGGGGGGCGCCTACGAGCAGTACTTC; CDR3 protein: CASSKRQGGAYEQYF
clone size: -; V gene: TRBV30; J gene: TRBJ1-2; D gene: -; CDR3 DNA: TGTGCCTGGAGTGTCCTGGGGGCTCGGGGCTACACCTTC; CDR3 protein: CAWSVLGARGYTF
clone size: -; V gene: TRBV19; J gene: TRBJ1-4; D gene: TRBD1; CDR3 DNA: TGTGCCAGCAAGGACAGGGGATATGAAAAACTGTTTTTT; CDR3 protein: CASKDRGYEKLFF
clone size: few; V gene: TRBV6-1; J gene: TRBJ1-3; D gene: TRBD1; CDR3 DNA: TGTGCCAGCAGGGGACAGGGCCCAGGCACCATATATTTT; CDR3 protein: CASRGQGPGTIYF
clone size: -; V gene: TRBV5-4; J gene: TRBJ2-3; D gene: -; CDR3 DNA: TGTGCCAGCAGCTTGGAGTTAGGAAGCACAGATACGCAGTATTTT; CDR3 protein: CASSLELGSTDTQYF
clone size: -; V gene: TRBV7-2; J gene: TRBJ2-7; D gene: -; CDR3 DNA: TGTGCCAGCAGCGTAGGCCTGGGATTAGCGACTCCCTCCTACGAGCAGTACTTC; CDR3 protein: CASSVGLGLATPSYEQYF
clone size: few; V gene: TRBV6-1; J gene: TRBJ1-2; D gene: -; CDR3 DNA: TGTGCCAGCAGTGAAGCGAGGAGGGGAGTAGACTATGGCTACACCTTC; CDR3 protein: CASSEARRGVDYGYTF
clone size: -; V gene: TRBV5-8; J gene: TRBJ2-4; D gene: -; CDR3 DNA: TGTGCCAGCAGCCCTCGACAGCTACTAGCCAAAAACATTCAGTACTTC; CDR3 protein: CASSPRQLLAKNIQYF
clone size: -; V gene: TRBV11-3; J gene: TRBJ2-5; D gene: TRBD1; CDR3 DNA: TGTGCCAGCAGCCCCCGGACAGGGGAGACCCAGTACTTC; CDR3 protein: CASSPRTGETQYF
clone size: -; V gene: TRBV6-5; J gene: TRBJ2-7; D gene: -; CDR3 DNA: TGTGCCAGCAGTTACGGACCCCTCGCGGACGAGCAGTACTTC; CDR3 protein: CASSYGPLADEQYF